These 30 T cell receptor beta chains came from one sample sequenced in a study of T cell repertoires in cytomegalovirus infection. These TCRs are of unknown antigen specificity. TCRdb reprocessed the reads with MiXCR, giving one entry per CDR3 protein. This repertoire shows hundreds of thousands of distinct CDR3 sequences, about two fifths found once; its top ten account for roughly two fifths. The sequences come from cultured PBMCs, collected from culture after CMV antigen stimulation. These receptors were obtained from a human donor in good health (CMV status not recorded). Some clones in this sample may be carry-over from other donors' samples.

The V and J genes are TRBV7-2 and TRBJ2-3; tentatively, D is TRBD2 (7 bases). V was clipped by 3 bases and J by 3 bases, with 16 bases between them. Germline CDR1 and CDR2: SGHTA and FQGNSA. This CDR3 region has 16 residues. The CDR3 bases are TGTGCCAGCAGCTTTGAGGTGGGAGGGGGGACAGATACGCAGTATTTT. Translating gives CASSFEVGGGTDTQYF.

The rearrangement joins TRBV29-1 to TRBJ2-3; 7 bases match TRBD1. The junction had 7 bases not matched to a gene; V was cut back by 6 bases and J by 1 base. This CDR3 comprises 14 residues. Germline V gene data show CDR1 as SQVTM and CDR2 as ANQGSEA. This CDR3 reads CSVTTGTGTDTQYF. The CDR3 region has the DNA TGCAGCGTGACGACCGGGACAGGCACAGATACGCAGTATTTT.

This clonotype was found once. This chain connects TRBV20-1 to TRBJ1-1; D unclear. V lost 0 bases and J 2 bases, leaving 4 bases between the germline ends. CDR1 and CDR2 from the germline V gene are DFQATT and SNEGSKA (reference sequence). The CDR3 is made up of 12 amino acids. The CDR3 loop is CSAREDNTEAFF. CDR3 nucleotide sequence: TGCAGTGCTAGAGAGGATAACACTGAAGCTTTCTTT.

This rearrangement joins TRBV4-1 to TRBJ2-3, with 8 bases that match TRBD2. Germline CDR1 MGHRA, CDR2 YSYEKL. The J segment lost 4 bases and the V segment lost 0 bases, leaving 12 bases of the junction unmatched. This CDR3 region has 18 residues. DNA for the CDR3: TGCGCCAGCAGCCAAGATCTAATTCGGGCTAGCGGGCCAGATACGCAGTATTTT. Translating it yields CASSQDLIRASGPDTQYF.

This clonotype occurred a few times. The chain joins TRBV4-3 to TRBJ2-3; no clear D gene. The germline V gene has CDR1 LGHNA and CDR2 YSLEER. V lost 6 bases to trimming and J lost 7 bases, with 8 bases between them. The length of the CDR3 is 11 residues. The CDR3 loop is CASRSGYTQYF. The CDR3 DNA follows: TGCGCCAGCAGGTCGGGCTATACGCAGTATTTT.

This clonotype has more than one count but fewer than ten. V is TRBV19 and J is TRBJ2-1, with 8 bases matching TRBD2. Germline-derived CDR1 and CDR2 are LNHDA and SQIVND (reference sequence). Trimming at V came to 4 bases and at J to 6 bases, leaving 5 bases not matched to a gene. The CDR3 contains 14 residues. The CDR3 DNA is TGTGCCAGTAGTAGGGGACTAGTAGTCAATGAGCAGTTCTTC. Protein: CASSRGLVVNEQFF.

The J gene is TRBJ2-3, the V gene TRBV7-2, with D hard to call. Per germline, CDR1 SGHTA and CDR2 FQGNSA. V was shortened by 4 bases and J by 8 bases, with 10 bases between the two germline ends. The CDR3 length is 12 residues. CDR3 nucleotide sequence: TGTGCCAGCAGCTCAGACCGATCTACGCAGTATTTT. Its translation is CASSSDRSTQYF.

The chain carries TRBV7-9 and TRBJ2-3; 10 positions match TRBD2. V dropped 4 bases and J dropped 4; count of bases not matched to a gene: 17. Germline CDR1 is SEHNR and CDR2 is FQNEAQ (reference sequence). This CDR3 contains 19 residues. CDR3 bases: TGTGCCAGCAGCTCGCGGCTAGCGGGAGTATGGCGACCCGCAGATACGCAGTATTTT. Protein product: CASSSRLAGVWRPADTQYF.

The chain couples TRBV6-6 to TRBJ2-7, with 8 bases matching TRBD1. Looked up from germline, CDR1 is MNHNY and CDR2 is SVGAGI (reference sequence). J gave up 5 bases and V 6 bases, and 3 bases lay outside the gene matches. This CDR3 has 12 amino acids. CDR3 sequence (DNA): TGTGCCAGCAGGGACAGGGTCCACGAGCAGTACTTC. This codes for CASRDRVHEQYF.

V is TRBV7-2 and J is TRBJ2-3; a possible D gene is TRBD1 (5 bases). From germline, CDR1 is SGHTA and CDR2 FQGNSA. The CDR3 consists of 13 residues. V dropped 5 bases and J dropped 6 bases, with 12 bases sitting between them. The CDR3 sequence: CASSAWGRDTQYF. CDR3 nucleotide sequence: TGTGCCAGCAGCGCCTGGGGCCGCGATACGCAGTATTTT. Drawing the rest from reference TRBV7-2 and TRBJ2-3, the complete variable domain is GAGVSQSPSNKVTEKGKDVELRCDPISGHTALYWYRQSLGQGLEFLIYFQGNSAPDKSGLPSDRFSAERTGGSVSTLTIQRTQQEDSAVYLCASSAWGRDTQYFGPGTRLTVL.

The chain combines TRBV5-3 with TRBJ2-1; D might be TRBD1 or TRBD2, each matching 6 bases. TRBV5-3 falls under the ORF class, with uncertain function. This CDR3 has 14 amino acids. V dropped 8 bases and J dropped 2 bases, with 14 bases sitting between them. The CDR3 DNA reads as TGTGCCAGCAGCCCAAGGGGGGCCTACAATGAGCAGTTCTTC. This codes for CASSPRGAYNEQFF.

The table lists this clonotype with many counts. The CDR3 here is CASSLLFGGGGQETQYF. The CDR3 DNA reads as TGTGCCAGCAGCTTACTTTTTGGCGGAGGAGGTCAAGAGACCCAGTACTTC. This chain connects TRBV7-2 to TRBJ2-5, with TRBD2 as a possible D gene (5 bases). Germline V gene sequence: CDR1 SGHTA, CDR2 FQGNSA. V dropped 2 bases and J dropped 2 bases, with 18 bases sitting between them. This CDR3 is built from 17 residues.

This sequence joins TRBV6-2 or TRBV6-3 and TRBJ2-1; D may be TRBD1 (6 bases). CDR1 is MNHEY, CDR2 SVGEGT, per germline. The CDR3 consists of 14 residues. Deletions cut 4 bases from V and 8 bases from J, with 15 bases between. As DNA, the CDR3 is TGTGCCAGCAGTTTGAGGGTCAGGGGTGATGAGCAGTTCTTC. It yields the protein CASSLRVRGDEQFF.

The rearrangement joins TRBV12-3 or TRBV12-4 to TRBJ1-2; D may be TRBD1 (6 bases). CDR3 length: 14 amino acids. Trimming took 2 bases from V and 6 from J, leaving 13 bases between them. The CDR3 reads CASSLRGTRNGYTF. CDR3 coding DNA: TGTGCCAGCAGTTTAAGGGGGACAAGGAATGGCTACACCTTC.

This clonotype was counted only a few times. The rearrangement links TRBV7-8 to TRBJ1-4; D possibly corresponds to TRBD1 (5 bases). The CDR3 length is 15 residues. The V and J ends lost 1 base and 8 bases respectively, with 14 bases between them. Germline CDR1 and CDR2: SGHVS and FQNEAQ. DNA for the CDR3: TGTGCCAGCAGCTTAGAGGGGTTTCAGGACGAAAAACTGTTTTTT. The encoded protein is CASSLEGFQDEKLFF. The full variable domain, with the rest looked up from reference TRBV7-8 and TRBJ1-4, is GAGVSQSPRYKVAKRGQDVALRCDPISGHVSLFWYQQALGQGPEFLTYFQNEAQLDKSGLPSDRFFAERPEGSVSTLKIQRTQQEDSAVYLCASSLEGFQDEKLFFGSGTQLSVL.

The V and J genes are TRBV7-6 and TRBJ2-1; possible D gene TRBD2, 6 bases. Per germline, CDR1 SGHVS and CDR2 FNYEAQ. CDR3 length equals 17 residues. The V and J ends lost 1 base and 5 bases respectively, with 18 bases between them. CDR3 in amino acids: CASSLGRDSRADNEQFF. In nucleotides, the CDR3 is TGTGCCAGCAGCTTAGGGAGGGACTCCAGGGCCGACAATGAGCAGTTCTTC.

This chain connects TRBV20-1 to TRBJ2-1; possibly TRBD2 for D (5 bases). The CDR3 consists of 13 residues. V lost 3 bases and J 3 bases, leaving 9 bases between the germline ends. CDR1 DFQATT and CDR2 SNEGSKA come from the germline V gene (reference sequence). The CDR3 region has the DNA TGCAGTGCTAGCCCAGGACTCTACAATGAGCAGTTCTTC. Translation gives CSASPGLYNEQFF.

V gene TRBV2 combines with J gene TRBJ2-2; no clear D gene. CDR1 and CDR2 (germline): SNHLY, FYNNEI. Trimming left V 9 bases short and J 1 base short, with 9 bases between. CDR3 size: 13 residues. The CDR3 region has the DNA TGTGCCAGTAAAACTCAGAACACCGGGGAGCTGTTTTTT. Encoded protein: CASKTQNTGELFF.

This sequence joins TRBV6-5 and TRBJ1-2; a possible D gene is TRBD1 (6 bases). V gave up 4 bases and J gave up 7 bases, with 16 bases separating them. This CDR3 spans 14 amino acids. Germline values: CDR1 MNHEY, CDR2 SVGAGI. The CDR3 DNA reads TGTGCCAGCAGTTTTACACAGGGAGCGGGTGGCTACACCTTC. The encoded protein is CASSFTQGAGGYTF.

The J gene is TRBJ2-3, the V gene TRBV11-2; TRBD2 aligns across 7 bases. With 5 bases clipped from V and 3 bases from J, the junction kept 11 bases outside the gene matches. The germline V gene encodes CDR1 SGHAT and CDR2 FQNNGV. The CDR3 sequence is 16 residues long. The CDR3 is CASSPTAGSRTDTQYF. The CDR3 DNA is TGTGCCAGCAGCCCCACAGCGGGATCTAGGACAGATACGCAGTATTTT.

CDR3 coding DNA: TGTGCCAGCAGTTTTCAACAGGTGAACACTGAAGCTTTCTTT. It translates to CASSFQQVNTEAFF. This sequence joins TRBV12-3 or TRBV12-4 and TRBJ1-1, with D possibly TRBD1 on 5 matching bases. V shed 3 bases and J shed 0 bases, with 8 bases lying between them. The CDR3 is 14 amino acids.

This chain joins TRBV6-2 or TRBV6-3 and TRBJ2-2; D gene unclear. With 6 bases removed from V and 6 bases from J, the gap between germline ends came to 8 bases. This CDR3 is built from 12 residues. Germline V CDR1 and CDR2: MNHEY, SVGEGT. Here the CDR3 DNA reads TGTGCCAGCAGCCCCTCAGCCGGGGAGCTGTTTTTT. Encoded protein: CASSPSAGELFF.

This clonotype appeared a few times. The CDR3, as DNA: TGTGCCAGCAGTTTCGACAGCCCCTACGAGCAGTACTTC. Its translation is CASSFDSPYEQYF. V gene TRBV12-3 or TRBV12-4 combines with J gene TRBJ2-7, with a possible D match to TRBD1 (5 bases). The germline V and J ends were trimmed by 3 bases and 2 bases, with 8 bases remaining between them. CDR3 length: 13 residues.

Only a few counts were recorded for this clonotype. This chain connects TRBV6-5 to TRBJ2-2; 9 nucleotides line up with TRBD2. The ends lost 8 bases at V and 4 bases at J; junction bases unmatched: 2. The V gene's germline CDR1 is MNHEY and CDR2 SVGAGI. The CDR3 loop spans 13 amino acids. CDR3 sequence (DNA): TGTGCCAGCGGGACTAGCTTCACCGGGGAGCTGTTTTTT. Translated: CASGTSFTGELFF.

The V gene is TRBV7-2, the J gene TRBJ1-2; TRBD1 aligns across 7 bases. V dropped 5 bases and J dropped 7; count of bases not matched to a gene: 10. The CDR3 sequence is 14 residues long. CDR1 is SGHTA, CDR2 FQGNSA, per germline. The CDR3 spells CASSVGQTPGGYTF. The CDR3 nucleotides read TGTGCCAGCAGCGTGGGACAGACTCCTGGTGGCTACACCTTC.

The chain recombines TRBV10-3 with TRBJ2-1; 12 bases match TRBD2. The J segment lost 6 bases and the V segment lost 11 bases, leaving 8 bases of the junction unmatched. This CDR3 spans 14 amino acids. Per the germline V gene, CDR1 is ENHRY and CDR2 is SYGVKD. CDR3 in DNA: TGTGCCGCTAGCGGGGGGGCCCTTCTCAATGAGCAGTTCTTC. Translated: CAASGGALLNEQFF.

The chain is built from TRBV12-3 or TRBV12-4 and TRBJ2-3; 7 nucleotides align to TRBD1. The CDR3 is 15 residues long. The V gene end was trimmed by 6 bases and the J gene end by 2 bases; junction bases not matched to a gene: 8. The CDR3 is CASRDDREPTDTQYF. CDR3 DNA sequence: TGTGCCAGCAGAGACGACAGGGAGCCCACAGATACGCAGTATTTT.

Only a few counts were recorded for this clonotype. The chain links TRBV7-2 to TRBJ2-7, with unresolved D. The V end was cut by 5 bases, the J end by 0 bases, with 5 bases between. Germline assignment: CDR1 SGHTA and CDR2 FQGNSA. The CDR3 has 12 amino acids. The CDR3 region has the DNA TGTGCCAGCAGCCCCCTCTCCTACGAGCAGTACTTC. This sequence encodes CASSPLSYEQYF.

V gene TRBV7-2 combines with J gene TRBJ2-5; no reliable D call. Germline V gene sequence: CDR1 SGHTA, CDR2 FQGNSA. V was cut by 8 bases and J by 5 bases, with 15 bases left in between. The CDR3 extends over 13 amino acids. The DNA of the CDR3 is TGTGCCAGCCAAAACCCCCTGGCGGAGACCCAGTACTTC. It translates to CASQNPLAETQYF.

CDR3 nucleotide sequence: TGTGCCAGCAGCTTCCCCCTAAACCTAGGAAACACCATATATTTT. Amino acid sequence: CASSFPLNLGNTIYF. The gene calls are TRBV7-4 and TRBJ1-3; D unresolved. In germline, CDR1 is SGHVT, CDR2 SQSDAQ. The length of the CDR3 is 15 residues. V lost 3 bases, J lost 4 bases, and 13 bases lay in between.